The entry that follows covers one TCR beta chain sequence. These data belong to a study of response to subunit inactivated influenza vaccine. Using its own MiXCR run on the RT-PCR reads, TCRdb lists one record per CDR3 protein. The sample has just over 300,000 distinct CDR3 sequences, just over 20% seen once. V was cut by 0 bases and J by 0 bases, with 20 bases left in between. The germline CDR1 and CDR2 sequences are DFQATT and SNEGSKA (reference sequence). CDR3 length: 18 amino acids. This clonotype originated in a man between 50 and 69 years old who received an inactivated influenza vaccine. V is TRBV20-1 and J is TRBJ1-1; no clear D. The specimen was PBMCs from blood, collected approximately 20 months after vaccination. The CDR3 region has the DNA TGCAGTGCTAGAGATTATCTCTCTTCGGCGAGCCTGAACACTGAAGCTTTCTTT. Its translation is CSARDYLSSASLNTEAFF.